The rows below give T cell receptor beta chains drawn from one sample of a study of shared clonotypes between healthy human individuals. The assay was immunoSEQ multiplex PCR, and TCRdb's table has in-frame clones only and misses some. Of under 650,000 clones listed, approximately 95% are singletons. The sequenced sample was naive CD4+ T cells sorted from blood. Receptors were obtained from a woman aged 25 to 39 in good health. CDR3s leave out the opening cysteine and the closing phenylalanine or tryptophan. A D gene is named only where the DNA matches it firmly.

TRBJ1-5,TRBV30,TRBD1,AWSLGTGRRCPHTLNQPQH
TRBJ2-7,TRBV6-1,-,ASSVQDELIGEQY
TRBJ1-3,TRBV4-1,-,ASSQDSGSSGNTIY
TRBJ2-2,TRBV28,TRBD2,ASSSGTSGWWGGELF
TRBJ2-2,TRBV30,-,AWSYGAGELF
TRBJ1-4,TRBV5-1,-,ASSLGGRDKKLF
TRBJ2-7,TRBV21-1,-,ASSKRAGIHEQY
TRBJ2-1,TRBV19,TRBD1,ASSIDRGWYNEQF
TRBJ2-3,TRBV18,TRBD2,ASSPPVASGPGDTQY
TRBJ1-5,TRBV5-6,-,ASSLRTVDSNQPQH
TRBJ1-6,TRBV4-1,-,ASSHAVREGNNSPLH
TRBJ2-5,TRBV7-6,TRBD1,ASSLVRGLTRGETQY